The subject of this entry is one TCR beta chain. Its specificity is unknown. The data are from a study of cytomegalovirus exposure and HLA in healthy donors. General observations from the study: Some V segments, including TRBV6-2 and TRBV6-3, were excluded as indistinguishable. Sequencing artifact likely explains a cluster of highly shared sequence variants. As a later analysis revealed, the rate of TCR association differed by HLA locus, with DRB1 most and HLA-C fewest.

The study ran its PCR with 60 Vbeta and 13 Jbeta primers. Assay: immunoSEQ multiplex PCR; the TCRdb copy retains only in-frame clones and omits some. The table lists 150,000 to 200,000 clones, around 77% of them singletons, with 1% in the top ten. The CDR3 loop spans 15 amino acids. V was shortened by 3 bases and J by 0 bases, with 12 bases between the two germline ends. CDR1 is KGHSH, CDR2 LQKENI, per germline. This chain joins TRBV18 and TRBJ2-7, with a tentative D call TRBD2 (6 bases). Sample: PBMCs. This clonotype was obtained from a woman aged 45-59 years in good health and CMV-seropositive. CDR3 nucleotide sequence: TGTGCCAGCTCACCGCTGGAGGGGAGCTCCTACGAGCAGTACTTC. Translating gives CASSPLEGSSYEQYF. The full variable domain, in which reference TRBV18 and TRBJ2-7 provide the parts outside the CDR3, is NAGVMQNPRHLVRRRGQEARLRCSPMKGHSHVYWYRQLPEEGLKFMVYLQKENIIDESGMPKERFSAEFPKEGPSILRIQQVVRGDSAAYFCASSPLEGSSYEQYFGPGTRLTVT.